Below are 29 T cell receptor beta chains sequenced from a single sample in a study of CD8+CD57+ T cells in acquired aplastic anemia (dated by TCRdb to the late 2010s). Expansion of CD8+CD57+ cells had been shown by flow cytometry in the patients chosen for sequencing. The sequencer listed for this sample is Illumina HiSeq 2000. Genomic DNA served as template for TCR beta VDJ combination and CDR3 sequence profiling. Clones were called with MiXCR by TCRdb after fastp trimmed the public reads at Q25, and only in-frame beta chains were retained. For every CDR3 protein sequence, its rows merge into one entry that carries the most common genes and DNA. This sample is represented by about 160,000 distinct CDR3 sequences; over 55% of them were singletons. Of the sample, approximately 48% is held by the ten largest clones. What was sequenced was sorted CD4+, CD8+, or CD8+CD57+ T cells (not recorded which) from PBMCs. Every receptor here comes from a human donor with aplastic anemia.

This clonotype came up a few times. V usage is TRBV15 and J usage is TRBJ2-5, with D possibly matching TRBD1 (5 bases). This CDR3 region has 15 residues. Germline V lookup: CDR1 LNHNV, CDR2 YYDKDF (reference sequence). Trimming took off 1 base at V and 5 bases at J, with 14 bases between the two ends. CDR3 nucleotides: TGTGCCACCAGCAGAGGGCGGCAGGGCTTGGAGACCCAGTACTTC. Amino acids: CATSRGRQGLETQYF.

Comment on this clonotype: The CDR3 does not close with the conserved phenylalanine or tryptophan, likely indicating a read error. It is unclear where the CDR3 begins or ends on the DNA, so no DNA is shown, and the CDR3 is as TCRdb lists it. V gene TRBV28 combines with J gene TRBJ2-7; the table's D gene call, TRBD2, was not cross checked with the DNA. Looked up from germline, CDR1 is MDHEN and CDR2 is SYDVKM. The CDR3 spans 8 residues, counting both ends. The CDR3 region is CASSPPLT.

The V and J genes are TRBV29-1 and TRBJ2-7; possibly TRBD2 for D (7 bases). The germline gives CDR1 SQVTM, CDR2 ANQGSEA. There are 14 residues in the CDR3. Deletions cut 6 bases from V and 3 bases from J, with 18 bases between. CDR3 in amino acids: CSVGQRGRLYEQYF. CDR3 nucleotide sequence: TGCAGCGTCGGACAGCGGGGCCGACTCTACGAGCAGTACTTC.

The chain carries TRBV2 and TRBJ2-7; D may be TRBD1 (6 bases). Germline assignment: CDR1 SNHLY and CDR2 FYNNEI. Trimming removed 5 bases from V and 6 bases from J, with 11 bases in between. The CDR3 is made up of 12 amino acids. The CDR3 DNA reads as TGTGCCAGCAGTCAGACAGGCACCGAGCAGTACTTC. It translates to CASSQTGTEQYF.

The chain has TRBV20-1 and TRBJ1-6; the D gene is possibly TRBD1 (6 bases). Germline V gene sequence: CDR1 DFQATT, CDR2 SNEGSKA (reference sequence). V lost 6 bases and J lost 7, with 13 bases in between. The CDR3 extends over 13 amino acids. This chain's CDR3 is CSALRDKNSPLHF. CDR3 coding DNA: TGCAGTGCCCTTCGGGACAAAAATTCACCCCTCCACTTT.

This chain connects TRBV20-1 to TRBJ2-1, with TRBD2 identical over 8 bases. Germline trimming cut 1 base from V and 6 bases from J; bases unmatched to any gene: 14. The germline V gene has CDR1 DFQATT and CDR2 SNEGSKA (reference sequence). This CDR3 has 17 amino acids. CDR3 bases: TGCAGTGCTAGAGTCGGAAGCGGGAGTGGACGTGTCAATGAGCAGTTCTTC. Protein sequence: CSARVGSGSGRVNEQFF.

This chain links TRBV2 with TRBJ1-1; perhaps TRBD1 as D (5 bases). Trimming removed 4 bases at V and 0 bases at J, with 18 bases between. This CDR3 is built from 17 residues. CDR1 and CDR2 (germline): SNHLY, FYNNEI. The CDR3 spells CASSGWTRGAMNTEAFF. CDR3 nucleotide sequence: TGTGCCAGCAGTGGTTGGACAAGGGGCGCGATGAACACTGAAGCTTTCTTT.

This rearrangement joins TRBV7-2 to TRBJ1-1; no reliable D call. Germline V CDR1 and CDR2: SGHTA, FQGNSA. V lost 3 bases to trimming and J lost 1 base, with 9 bases between them. The CDR3 contains 14 residues. DNA for the CDR3: TGTGCCAGCAGCTTTCAGCCCGGGAACACTGAAGCTTTCTTT. Amino acids: CASSFQPGNTEAFF.

This chain joins TRBV7-9 and TRBJ2-3; TRBD1 agrees at 8 bases. The germline CDR1 and CDR2 sequences are SEHNR and FQNEAQ (reference sequence). The CDR3 loop spans 14 amino acids. The junction had 7 bases not matched to a gene; V was cut back by 8 bases and J by 3 bases. CDR3: CASGQGASTDTQYF. The CDR3 bases are TGTGCCAGCGGTCAGGGGGCTTCGACAGATACGCAGTATTTT.

In this sample, this clonotype turned up a few times. V usage is TRBV7-2 and J usage is TRBJ1-2; no definite D call. The CDR3 totals 15 residues. Trimming took 1 base from V and 0 from J, leaving 9 bases between them. Germline-derived CDR1 and CDR2 are SGHTA and FQGNSA. The CDR3 DNA reads TGTGCCAGCAGCTTAGGTTGGGTCCCTAACTATGGCTACACCTTC. This translates into CASSLGWVPNYGYTF. The full variable domain, its missing parts supplied by reference TRBV7-2 and TRBJ1-2, is GAGVSQSPSNKVTEKGKDVELRCDPISGHTALYWYRQSLGQGLEFLIYFQGNSAPDKSGLPSDRFSAERTGGSVSTLTIQRTQQEDSAVYLCASSLGWVPNYGYTFGSGTRLTVV.

The rearrangement joins TRBV7-9 to TRBJ1-1; D is possibly TRBD1 (6 bases). V lost 1 base and J lost 1, with 10 bases in between. Germline V lookup: CDR1 SEHNR, CDR2 FQNEAQ (reference sequence). CDR3 length: 15 residues. The CDR3 DNA reads TGTGCCAGCAGCTTAGGATGGACAGAGAACACTGAAGCTTTCTTT. Translation gives CASSLGWTENTEAFF.

The rearrangement links TRBV19 to TRBJ1-6; 9 bases align to TRBD1. Germline V lookup: CDR1 LNHDA, CDR2 SQIVND (reference sequence). This CDR3 spans 19 amino acids. After removal of 4 bases from V and 0 bases from J, the junction contained 10 bases not matched to a gene. CDR3 sequence (DNA): TGTGCCAGTAGTACCTCCGGGACAGGGAGGTACTCCTATAATTCACCCCTCCACTTT. It translates to CASSTSGTGRYSYNSPLHF.

The rearrangement links TRBV6-5 to TRBJ1-2; no definite D call. Germline-derived CDR1 and CDR2 are MNHEY and SVGAGI. The CDR3 is 15 residues long. V lost 2 bases to trimming and J lost 4 bases, with 14 bases between them. Here the CDR3 reads CASSYDGQRGYGYTF. The CDR3 region has the DNA TGTGCCAGCAGTTACGACGGGCAGCGGGGCTATGGCTACACCTTC.

This clonotype was observed a few times. The chain uses TRBV7-6 and TRBJ2-1, with a weak D call TRBD2 (5 bases). Per germline, CDR1 SGHVS and CDR2 FNYEAQ. The V gene lost 2 bases and the J gene lost 7 bases, with 9 bases spanning the gap. The CDR3 sequence is 13 residues long. The CDR3 sequence is CASSLLRGNEQFF. DNA of the CDR3: TGTGCCAGCAGCTTACTCCGGGGTAATGAGCAGTTCTTC.

V and J are TRBV6-4 and TRBJ2-2; D is possibly TRBD1 (6 bases). There are 16 residues in the CDR3. CDR1 MRHNA and CDR2 SNTAGT come from the germline V gene. Trimming left V 0 bases short and J 2 bases short, with 10 bases between. CDR3 in DNA: TGTGCCAGCAGTGACTCGATGACAGGAAACACCGGGGAGCTGTTTTTT. It yields the protein CASSDSMTGNTGELFF.

This clonotype was counted a single time. This sequence joins TRBV10-1 and TRBJ1-2, with a possible D match to TRBD1 (6 bases). The CDR3 has 13 amino acids. V lost 5 bases and J lost 3, with 10 bases in between. CDR1 is WNHNN and CDR2 is SYGVQD in the germline V gene (reference sequence). CDR3 sequence reads: CASSWDKHYGYTF. The CDR3 bases are TGCGCCAGCAGTTGGGACAAGCACTATGGCTACACCTTC.

The rearrangement links TRBV29-1 to TRBJ2-5, with D uncertain. Germline assignment: CDR1 SQVTM and CDR2 ANQGSEA. The V and J ends lost 2 bases and 5 bases respectively, with 12 bases between them. The CDR3 length is 13 residues. CDR3 in DNA: TGCAGCGTTGAACCTCCCCCCAACGAGACCCAGTACTTC. Translation: CSVEPPPNETQYF. The full variable domain, in which reference TRBV29-1 and TRBJ2-5 provide the parts outside the CDR3, is SAVISQKPSRDICQRGTSLTIQCQVDSQVTMMFWYRQQPGQSLTLIATANQGSEATYESGFVIDKFPISRPNLTFSTLTVSNMSPEDSSIYLCSVEPPPNETQYFGPGTRLLVL.

This clonotype has only one observation. The V gene is TRBV15, the J gene TRBJ2-6; the D gene is possibly TRBD1 (5 bases). V was clipped by 7 bases and J by 0 bases, with 19 bases between them. Looked up from germline, CDR1 is LNHNV and CDR2 is YYDKDF (reference sequence). This CDR3 has 18 residues. The CDR3 DNA reads TGTGCCACCAAACTTGGTAGCCAGGGTACCTCTGGGGCCAACGTCCTGACTTTC. As protein: CATKLGSQGTSGANVLTF.

The V and J genes are TRBV19 and TRBJ1-1, with unresolved D. The CDR3 is made up of 14 amino acids. Deletions cut 6 bases from V and 5 bases from J, with 16 bases between. Looked up from germline, CDR1 is LNHDA and CDR2 is SQIVND (reference sequence). CDR3 sequence: CASRAAGRGTEAFF. As DNA, the CDR3 is TGTGCCAGTAGAGCAGCGGGTCGTGGTACTGAAGCTTTCTTT.

This rearrangement joins TRBV2 to TRBJ1-2; TRBD1 is a possible D gene (5 bases). Trimming stripped 7 bases from V and 3 bases from J, with 12 bases between. CDR1 is SNHLY and CDR2 is FYNNEI in the germline V gene. CDR3 size: 13 residues. The CDR3: CASIEGLDYGYTF. CDR3 DNA sequence: TGTGCCAGCATAGAGGGGTTAGACTATGGCTACACCTTC.

Here the CDR3 reads CASSPRGSGKHF. Here the CDR3 DNA reads TGTGCCAGCAGCCCGCGAGGTAGCGGGAAGCATTTT. The V call is TRBV7-4, the J call TRBJ1-5; unclear D gene. V shed 5 bases and J shed 14 bases, with 16 bases lying between them. Per germline, CDR1 SGHVT and CDR2 SQSDAQ. The CDR3 spans 12 residues. Based on the CDR3 plus reference TRBV7-4 and TRBJ1-5, the full variable domain is GAGVSQSPRYKVAKRGRDVALRCDSISGHVTLYWYRQTLGQGSEVLTYSQSDAQRDKSGRPSGRFSAERPERSVSTLKIQRTEQGDSAVYLCASSPRGSGKHFGDGTRLSIL.

V and J are TRBV9 and TRBJ1-6, with 7 bases lining up with TRBD1. V shed 4 bases, J shed 9 bases, and the junction held 7 bases outside the gene matches. Per the germline V gene, CDR1 is SGDLS and CDR2 is YYNGEE. The CDR3 runs 14 residues. The chain's CDR3 is CASSSRQGGSPLHF. In DNA form, the CDR3 reads TGTGCCAGCAGCTCTCGACAGGGCGGTTCACCCCTCCACTTT.

At least ten counts were recorded for this clonotype. V gene TRBV6-5 combines with J gene TRBJ2-1; 11 bases agree with TRBD2. In germline, CDR1 is MNHEY, CDR2 SVGAGI. The CDR3 length is 14 residues. V was clipped by 6 bases and J by 7 bases; unmatched bases: 5. The CDR3 loop reads CASRLAGDLNEQFF. CDR3 nucleotide sequence: TGTGCCAGCAGACTAGCGGGAGATCTAAATGAGCAGTTCTTC.

Only a few counts were recorded for this clonotype. This sequence joins TRBV15 and TRBJ1-6; D is undetermined. V lost 0 bases and J lost 8, with 8 bases in between. This CDR3 region has 14 residues. The germline gives CDR1 LNHNV, CDR2 YYDKDF (reference sequence). CDR3: CATSRDMRDSPLHF. The CDR3 region has the DNA TGTGCCACCAGCAGAGATATGAGGGATTCACCCCTCCACTTT. Full variable domain (rest looked up from reference TRBV15 and TRBJ1-6): DAMVIQNPRYQVTQFGKPVTLSCSQTLNHNVMYWYQQKSSQAPKLLFHYYDKDFNNEADTPDNFQSRRPNTSFCFLDIRSPGLGDTAMYLCATSRDMRDSPLHFGNGTRLTVT.

This clonotype showed up just once. The rearrangement links TRBV15 to TRBJ1-2, with 9 bases matching TRBD1. V shed 0 bases and J 9 bases; nucleotides not matched to a gene: 5. The CDR3 spans 14 residues. The V gene's germline CDR1 is LNHNV and CDR2 YYDKDF (reference sequence). DNA of the CDR3: TGTGCCACCAGCAGAGAGGGACAGGGTCTTAGCTACACCTTC. Residues: CATSREGQGLSYTF.

The sample holds one count of this clonotype. The chain recombines TRBV7-2 with TRBJ1-5; D might be TRBD1 (6 bases). CDR1 and CDR2 (germline): SGHTA, FQGNSA. Trimming shortened V by 3 bases and J by 0 bases, and 9 bases separated the two germline ends. This CDR3 is 15 amino acids long. The CDR3 sequence is CASSFDRYSNQPQHF. CDR3 in DNA: TGTGCCAGCAGCTTCGACAGGTATAGCAATCAGCCCCAGCATTTT.

The CDR3 DNA is TGTGCCACCAGCAGAAACAGGGGGCACGGCAATCAGCCCCAGCATTTT. The encoded protein is CATSRNRGHGNQPQHF. This rearrangement joins TRBV15 to TRBJ1-5, with 9 positions matching TRBD1. Germline V gene data show CDR1 as LNHNV and CDR2 as YYDKDF (reference sequence). The V gene end was trimmed by 2 bases and the J gene end by 2 bases; junction bases not matched to a gene: 4. The CDR3 spans 16 residues.

V and J are TRBV20-1 and TRBJ1-1, with a possible D match to TRBD1 (5 bases). The CDR3 runs to 14 residues. V was cut by 3 bases and J by 1 base, with 12 bases left in between. Per the germline V gene, CDR1 is DFQATT and CDR2 is SNEGSKA (reference sequence). CDR3: CSASSRAENTEAFF. CDR3 nucleotide sequence: TGCAGTGCTAGTTCCAGGGCAGAGAACACTGAAGCTTTCTTT.

This rearrangement joins TRBV20-1 to TRBJ2-7; maybe TRBD1 (6 bases). Germline CDR1 and CDR2: DFQATT and SNEGSKA (reference sequence). This CDR3 comprises 14 residues. V dropped 8 bases and J dropped 1 base, with 18 bases sitting between them. The CDR3 sequence: CSTLGTQESYEQYF. CDR3 DNA sequence: TGCAGTACGCTTGGGACACAAGAATCCTACGAGCAGTACTTC.